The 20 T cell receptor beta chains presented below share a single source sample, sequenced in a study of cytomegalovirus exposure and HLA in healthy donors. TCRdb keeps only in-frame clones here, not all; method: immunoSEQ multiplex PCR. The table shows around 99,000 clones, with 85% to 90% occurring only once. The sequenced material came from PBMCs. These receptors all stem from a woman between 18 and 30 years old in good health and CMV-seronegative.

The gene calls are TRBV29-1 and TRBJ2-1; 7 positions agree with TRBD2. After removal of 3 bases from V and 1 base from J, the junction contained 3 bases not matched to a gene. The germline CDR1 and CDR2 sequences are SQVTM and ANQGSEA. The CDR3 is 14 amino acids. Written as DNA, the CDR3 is TGCAGCGTTGATGGGACTACTTCCTACAATGAGCAGTTCTTC. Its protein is CSVDGTTSYNEQFF.

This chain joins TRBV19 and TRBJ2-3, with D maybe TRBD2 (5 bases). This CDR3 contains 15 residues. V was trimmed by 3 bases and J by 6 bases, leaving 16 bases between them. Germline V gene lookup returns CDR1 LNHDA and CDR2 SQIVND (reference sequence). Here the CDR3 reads CASSIVPGWVDTQYF. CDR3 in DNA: TGTGCCAGTAGTATTGTACCGGGATGGGTGGATACGCAGTATTTT.

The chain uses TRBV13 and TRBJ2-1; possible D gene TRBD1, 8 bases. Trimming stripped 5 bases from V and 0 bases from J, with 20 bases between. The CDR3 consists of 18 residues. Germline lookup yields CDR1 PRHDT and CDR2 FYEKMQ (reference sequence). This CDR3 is CASSTDRGLLSSYNEQFF. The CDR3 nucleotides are TGTGCCAGCAGCACAGACAGGGGACTATTGAGCTCCTACAATGAGCAGTTCTTC.

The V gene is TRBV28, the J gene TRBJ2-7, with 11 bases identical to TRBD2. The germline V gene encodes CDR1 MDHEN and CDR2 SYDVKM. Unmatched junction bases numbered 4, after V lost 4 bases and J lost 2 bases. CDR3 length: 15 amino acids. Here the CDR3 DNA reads TGTGCCAGCAGTTCCCCGGGACTAGCGGCCTACGAGCAGTACTTC. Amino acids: CASSSPGLAAYEQYF.

The CDR3 bases are TGTGCCAGCAACCATCCGAGACAGGGCTTTTACGAGCAGTACTTC. This codes for CASNHPRQGFYEQYF. This sequence joins TRBV6-1 and TRBJ2-7, with TRBD1 matching over 7 bases. There are 15 residues in the CDR3. From germline, CDR1 is MNHNS and CDR2 SASEGT. V lost 7 bases to trimming and J lost 4 bases; unmatched junction nucleotides: 13.

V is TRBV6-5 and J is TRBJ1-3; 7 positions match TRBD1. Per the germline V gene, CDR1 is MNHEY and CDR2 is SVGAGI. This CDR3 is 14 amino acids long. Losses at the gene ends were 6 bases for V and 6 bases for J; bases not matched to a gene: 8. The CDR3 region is CASSPRTGTNTIYF. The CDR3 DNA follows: TGTGCCAGCAGCCCCAGGACAGGCACAAACACCATATATTTT.

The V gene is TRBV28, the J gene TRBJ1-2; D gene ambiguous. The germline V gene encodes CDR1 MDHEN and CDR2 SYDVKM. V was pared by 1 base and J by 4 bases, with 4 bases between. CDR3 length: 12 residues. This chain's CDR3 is CASSLSFYGYTF. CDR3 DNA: TGTGCCAGCAGTTTATCTTTCTATGGCTACACCTTC.

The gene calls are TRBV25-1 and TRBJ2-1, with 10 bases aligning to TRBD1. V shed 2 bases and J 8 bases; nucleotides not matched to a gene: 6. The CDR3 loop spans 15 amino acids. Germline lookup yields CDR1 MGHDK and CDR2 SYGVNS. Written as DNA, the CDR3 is TGTGCCAGCAGTGAAGTGACAGGGGGCCCGGATGAGCAGTTCTTC. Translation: CASSEVTGGPDEQFF.

The CDR3 coding sequence is TGCGCCAGCAGCTTAGCGGTCCAAGAGACCCAGTACTTC. Protein sequence: CASSLAVQETQYF. V usage is TRBV5-1 and J usage is TRBJ2-5; possible D gene TRBD2, 5 bases. Between the trimmed V and J ends, which lost 2 bases and 1 base, there was a span of 6 bases. Germline CDR1 reads SGHRS; CDR2 reads YFSETQ. This CDR3 is built from 13 residues.

The CDR3, as DNA: TGTGCCAGCAGCTCAAGCGGGACAGGTAATGAAAAACTGTTTTTT. This codes for CASSSSGTGNEKLFF. The rearrangement links TRBV9 to TRBJ1-4; TRBD1 agrees at 8 bases. The CDR3 loop spans 15 amino acids. Germline-derived CDR1 and CDR2 are SGDLS and YYNGEE. Trimming took 4 bases from V and 4 from J; bases not matched to a gene: 6.

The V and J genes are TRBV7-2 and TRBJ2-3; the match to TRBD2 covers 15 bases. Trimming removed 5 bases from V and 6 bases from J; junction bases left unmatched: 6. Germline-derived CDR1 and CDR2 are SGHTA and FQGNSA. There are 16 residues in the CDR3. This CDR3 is CASSPGTSGRWDTQYF. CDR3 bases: TGTGCCAGCAGCCCGGGGACTAGCGGGAGGTGGGATACGCAGTATTTT. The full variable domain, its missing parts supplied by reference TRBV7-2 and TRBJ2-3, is GAGVSQSPSNKVTEKGKDVELRCDPISGHTALYWYRQSLGQGLEFLIYFQGNSAPDKSGLPSDRFSAERTGGSVSTLTIQRTQQEDSAVYLCASSPGTSGRWDTQYFGPGTRLTVL.

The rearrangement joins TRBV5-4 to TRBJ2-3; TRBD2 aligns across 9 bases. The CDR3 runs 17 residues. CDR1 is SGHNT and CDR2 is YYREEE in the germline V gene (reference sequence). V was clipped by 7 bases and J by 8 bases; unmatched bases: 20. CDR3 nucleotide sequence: TGTGCCAGCCATAGGGACTTAGCGGGGGCACAGCCAGGTACGCAGTATTTT. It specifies CASHRDLAGAQPGTQYF.

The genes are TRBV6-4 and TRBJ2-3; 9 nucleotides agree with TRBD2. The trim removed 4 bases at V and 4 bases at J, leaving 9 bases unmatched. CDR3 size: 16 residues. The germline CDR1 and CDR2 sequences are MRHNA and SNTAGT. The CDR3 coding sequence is TGTGCCAGCAGTGCCCAAGCGGGGGGAGGCGCAGATACGCAGTATTTT. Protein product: CASSAQAGGGADTQYF.

CDR3 nucleotide sequence: TGTGCCAGCAGCGACTCTGCAGGTACGCAGTATTTT. This gives the protein CASSDSAGTQYF. V is TRBV9 and J is TRBJ2-3; D gene unclear. Germline values: CDR1 SGDLS, CDR2 YYNGEE. Trimming removed 3 bases from V and 8 bases from J, with 10 bases in between. The CDR3 runs 12 residues.

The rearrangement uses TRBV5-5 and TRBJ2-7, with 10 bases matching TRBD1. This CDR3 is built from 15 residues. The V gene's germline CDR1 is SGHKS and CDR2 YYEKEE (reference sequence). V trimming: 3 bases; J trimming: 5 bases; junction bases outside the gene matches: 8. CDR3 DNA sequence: TGTGCCAGCAGCTATCCCGGACAGGGGGGCCACGAGCAGTACTTC. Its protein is CASSYPGQGGHEQYF.

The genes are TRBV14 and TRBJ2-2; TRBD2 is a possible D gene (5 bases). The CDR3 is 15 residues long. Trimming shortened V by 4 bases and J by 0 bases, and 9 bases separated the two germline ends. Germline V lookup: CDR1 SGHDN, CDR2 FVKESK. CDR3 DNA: TGTGCCAGCAGCCGGACTGCCGCGAACACCGGGGAGCTGTTTTTT. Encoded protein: CASSRTAANTGELFF.

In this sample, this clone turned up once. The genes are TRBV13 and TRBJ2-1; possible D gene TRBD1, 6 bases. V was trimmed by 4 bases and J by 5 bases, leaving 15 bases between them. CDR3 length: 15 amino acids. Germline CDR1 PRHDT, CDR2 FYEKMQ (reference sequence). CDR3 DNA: TGTGCCAGCAGCTCCTCAGGCAGGGGAGACAATGAGCAGTTCTTC. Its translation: CASSSSGRGDNEQFF. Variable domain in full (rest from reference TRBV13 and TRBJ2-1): AAGVIQSPRHLIKEKRETATLKCYPIPRHDTVYWYQQGPGQDPQFLISFYEKMQSDKGSIPDRFSAQQFSDYHSELNMSSLELGDSALYFCASSSSGRGDNEQFFGPGTRLTVL.

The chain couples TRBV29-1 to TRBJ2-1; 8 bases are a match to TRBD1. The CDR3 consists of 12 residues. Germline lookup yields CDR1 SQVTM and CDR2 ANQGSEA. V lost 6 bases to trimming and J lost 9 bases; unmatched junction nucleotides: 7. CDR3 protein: CSVGTGYGEQFF. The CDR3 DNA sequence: TGCAGCGTGGGGACAGGTTACGGTGAGCAGTTCTTC.

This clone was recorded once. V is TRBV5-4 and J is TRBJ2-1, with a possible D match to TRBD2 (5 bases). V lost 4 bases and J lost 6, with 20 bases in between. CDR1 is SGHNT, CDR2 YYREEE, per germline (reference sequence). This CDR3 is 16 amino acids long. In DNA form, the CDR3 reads TGTGCCAGCAGCCTGTCGGGAACTCCCCCCCGCAATGAGCAGTTCTTC. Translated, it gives CASSLSGTPPRNEQFF.

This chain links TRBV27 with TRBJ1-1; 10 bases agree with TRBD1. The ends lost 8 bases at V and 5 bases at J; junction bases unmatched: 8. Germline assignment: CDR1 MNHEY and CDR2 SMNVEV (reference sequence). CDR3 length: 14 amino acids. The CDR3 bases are TGTGCCAGCTGTATAGACAGGGGGCGAACTGAAGCTTTCTTT. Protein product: CASCIDRGRTEAFF.